This T cell receptor beta chain was sequenced in a study of CD8 T cells in Susac syndrome. Random hexamers served to reverse transcribe roughly 0.45 to 1 ug RNA. Amplification of the TCR beta CDR3 was carried out by immunoSEQ multiplex PCR, which spanned a total of 54 Vbeta and 13 Jbeta segments. From the immunoSEQ multiplex PCR reads, TCRdb called clonotypes with MiXCR, one entry per CDR3 protein. This sample has over 350,000 distinct CDR3 sequences; approximately 85% occur once, and the top ten carry around 0.12%. Sequencing of TCR beta was performed on blood CD8+ and CD4+ T cells. The multiple sclerosis controls consisted of treatment-naive patients with relapsing-remitting disease, either stable or active. TEMRA cells were FACS-enriched, and CD8+ and CD4+ T cells were isolated negatively. The germline V gene encodes CDR1 SGHRS and CDR2 YFSETQ. This CDR3 contains 17 residues. V was trimmed by 3 bases and J by 7 bases, leaving 26 bases between them.

This clonotype occurred a few times. The TCR was taken from a human donor with multiple sclerosis. The chain couples TRBV5-1 to TRBJ2-7, with D perhaps TRBD2 (6 bases). The sample consisted of CD8+ T cells from PBMCs. Written as DNA, the CDR3 is TGCGCCAGCAGCTATAGTGACGGGAGAGACAACTTAGTTGAGCAGTACTTC. Its translation: CASSYSDGRDNLVEQYF.